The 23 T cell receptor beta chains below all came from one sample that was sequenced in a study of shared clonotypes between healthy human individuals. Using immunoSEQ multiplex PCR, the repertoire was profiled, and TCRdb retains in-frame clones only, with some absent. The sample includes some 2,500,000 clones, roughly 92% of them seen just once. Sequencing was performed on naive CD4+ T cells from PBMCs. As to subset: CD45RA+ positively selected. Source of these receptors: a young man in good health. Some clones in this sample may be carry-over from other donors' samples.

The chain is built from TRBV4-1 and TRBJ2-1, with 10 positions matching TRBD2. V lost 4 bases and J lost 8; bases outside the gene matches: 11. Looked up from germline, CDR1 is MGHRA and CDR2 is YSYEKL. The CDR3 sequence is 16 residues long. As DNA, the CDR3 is TGCGCCAGCAGCCTCATACCCAGCGGGAGGGCCCATGAGCAGTTCTTC. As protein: CASSLIPSGRAHEQFF.

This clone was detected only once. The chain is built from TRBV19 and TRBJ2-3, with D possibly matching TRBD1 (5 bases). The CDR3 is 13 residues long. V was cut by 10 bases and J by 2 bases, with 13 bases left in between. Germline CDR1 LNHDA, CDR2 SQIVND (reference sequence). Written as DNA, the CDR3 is TGTGCCACGAAAAAACAGGTCACAGATACGCAGTATTTT. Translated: CATKKQVTDTQYF.

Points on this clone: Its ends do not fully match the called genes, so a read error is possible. The CDR3 loop reads CASSSQVAGGGF. CDR3 in DNA: TGTGCCAGCAGTTCCCAAGTTGCTGGTGGGGGTTTC. V and J are TRBV28 and TRBJ2-7; D could derive from TRBD1 or TRBD2 (5 bases each). The CDR3 extends over 12 amino acids. Germline assignment: CDR1 MDHEN and CDR2 SYDVKM.

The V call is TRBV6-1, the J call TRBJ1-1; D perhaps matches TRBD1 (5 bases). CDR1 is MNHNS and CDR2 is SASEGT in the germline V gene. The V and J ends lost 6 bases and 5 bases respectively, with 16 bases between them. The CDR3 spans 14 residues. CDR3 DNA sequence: TGTGCCAGCAGCCCCCCGGGGGTGAGGACTGAAGCTTTCTTT. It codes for CASSPPGVRTEAFF.

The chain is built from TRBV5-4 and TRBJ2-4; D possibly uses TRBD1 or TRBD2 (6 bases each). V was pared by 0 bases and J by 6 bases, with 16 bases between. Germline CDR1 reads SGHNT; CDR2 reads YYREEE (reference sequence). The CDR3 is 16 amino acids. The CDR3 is CASSLARGAPGNIQYF. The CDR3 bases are TGTGCCAGCAGCTTGGCAAGGGGGGCGCCCGGAAACATTCAGTACTTC.

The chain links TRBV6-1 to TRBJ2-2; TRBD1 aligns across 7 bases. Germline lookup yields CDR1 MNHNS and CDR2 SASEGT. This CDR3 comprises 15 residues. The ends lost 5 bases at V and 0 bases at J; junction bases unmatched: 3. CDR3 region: CASSTGQANTGELFF. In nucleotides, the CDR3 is TGTGCCAGCAGTACCGGACAGGCGAACACCGGGGAGCTGTTTTTT.

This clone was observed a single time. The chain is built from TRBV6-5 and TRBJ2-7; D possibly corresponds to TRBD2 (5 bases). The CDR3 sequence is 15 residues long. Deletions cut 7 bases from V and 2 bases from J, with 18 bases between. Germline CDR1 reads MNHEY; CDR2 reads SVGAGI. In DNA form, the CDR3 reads TGTGCCAGCATCAACACGGGAAGGGAGCCCTACGAGCAGTACTTC. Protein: CASINTGREPYEQYF.

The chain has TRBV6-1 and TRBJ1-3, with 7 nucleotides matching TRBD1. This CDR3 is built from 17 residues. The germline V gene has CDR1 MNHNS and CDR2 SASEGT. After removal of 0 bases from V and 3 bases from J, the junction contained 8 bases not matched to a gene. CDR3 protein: CASSEAVTGTNGNTIYF. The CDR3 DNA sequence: TGTGCCAGCAGTGAAGCCGTGACAGGGACGAATGGAAACACCATATATTTT.

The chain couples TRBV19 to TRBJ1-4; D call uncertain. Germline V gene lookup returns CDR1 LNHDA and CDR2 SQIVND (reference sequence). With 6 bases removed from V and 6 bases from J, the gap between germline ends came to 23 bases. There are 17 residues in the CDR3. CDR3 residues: CASRRNPTWEAHEKLFF. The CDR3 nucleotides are TGTGCCAGTAGAAGAAACCCGACGTGGGAAGCCCATGAAAAACTGTTTTTT.

The CDR3 loop reads CASSEIRGETQYF. The CDR3 nucleotides read TGTGCCAGCAGCGAAATTAGAGGAGAGACCCAGTACTTC. The J gene is TRBJ2-5, the V gene TRBV5-6; the D is unclear. The CDR3 extends over 13 amino acids. Germline V gene data show CDR1 as SGHDT and CDR2 as YYEEEE. Trimming took off 4 bases at V and 4 bases at J, with 11 bases between the two ends. Complete variable domain (other parts from reference TRBV5-6 and TRBJ2-5): DAGVTQSPTHLIKTRGQQVTLRCSPKSGHDTVSWYQQALGQGPQFIFQYYEEEERQRGNFPDRFSGHQFPNYSSELNVNALLLGDSALYLCASSEIRGETQYFGPGTRLLVL.

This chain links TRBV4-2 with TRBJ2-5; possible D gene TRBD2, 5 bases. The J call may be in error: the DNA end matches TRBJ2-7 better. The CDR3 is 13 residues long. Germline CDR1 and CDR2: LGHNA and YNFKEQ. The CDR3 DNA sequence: TGTGCCAGCAGCCAAGCGGGGACCTACGAGCAGTACTTC. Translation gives CASSQAGTYEQYF.

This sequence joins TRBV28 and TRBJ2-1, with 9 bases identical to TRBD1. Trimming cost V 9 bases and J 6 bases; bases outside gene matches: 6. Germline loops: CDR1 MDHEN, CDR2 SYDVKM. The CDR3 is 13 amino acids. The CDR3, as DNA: TGTGCCAGTAGAGACAGGGGGGTCAATGAGCAGTTCTTC. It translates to CASRDRGVNEQFF.

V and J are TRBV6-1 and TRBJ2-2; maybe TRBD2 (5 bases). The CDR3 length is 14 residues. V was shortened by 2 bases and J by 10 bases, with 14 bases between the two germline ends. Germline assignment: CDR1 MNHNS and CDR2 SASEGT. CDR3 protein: CASSEWLAMAELFF. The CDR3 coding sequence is TGTGCCAGCAGTGAATGGTTAGCGATGGCGGAGCTGTTTTTT.

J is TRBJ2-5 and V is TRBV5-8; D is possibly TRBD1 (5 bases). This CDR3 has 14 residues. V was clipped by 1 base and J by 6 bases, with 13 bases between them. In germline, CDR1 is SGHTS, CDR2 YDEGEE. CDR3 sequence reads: CASSLTGTVKTQYF. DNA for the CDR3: TGTGCCAGCAGCTTGACAGGAACCGTGAAGACCCAGTACTTC.

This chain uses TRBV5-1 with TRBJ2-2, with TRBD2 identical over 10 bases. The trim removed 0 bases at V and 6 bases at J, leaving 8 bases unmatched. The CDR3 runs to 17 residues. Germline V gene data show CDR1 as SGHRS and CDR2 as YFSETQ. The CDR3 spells CASSLGLAGVASGELFF. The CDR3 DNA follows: TGCGCCAGCAGCTTGGGGCTAGCGGGAGTTGCATCCGGGGAGCTGTTTTTT.

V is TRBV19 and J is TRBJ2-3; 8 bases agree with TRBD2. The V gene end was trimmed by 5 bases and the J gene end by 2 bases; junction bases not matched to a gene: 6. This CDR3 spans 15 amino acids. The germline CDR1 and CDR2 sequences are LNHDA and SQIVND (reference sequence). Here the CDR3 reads CASSPQRGPTDTQYF. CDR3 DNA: TGTGCCAGTAGTCCTCAGCGGGGGCCCACAGATACGCAGTATTTT.

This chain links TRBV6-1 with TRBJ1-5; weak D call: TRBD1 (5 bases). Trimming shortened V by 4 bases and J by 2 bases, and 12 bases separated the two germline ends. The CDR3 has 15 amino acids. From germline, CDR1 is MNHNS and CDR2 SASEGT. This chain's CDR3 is CASSGEGRGNQPQHF. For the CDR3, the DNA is TGTGCCAGCAGTGGGGAGGGACGAGGCAATCAGCCCCAGCATTTT.

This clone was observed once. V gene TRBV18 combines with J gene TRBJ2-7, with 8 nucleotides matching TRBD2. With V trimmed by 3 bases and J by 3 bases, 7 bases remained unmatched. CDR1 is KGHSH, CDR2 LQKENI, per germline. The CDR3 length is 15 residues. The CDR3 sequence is CASSPGGGGDYEQYF. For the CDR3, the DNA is TGTGCCAGCTCACCCGGGGGGGGCGGAGACTACGAGCAGTACTTC.

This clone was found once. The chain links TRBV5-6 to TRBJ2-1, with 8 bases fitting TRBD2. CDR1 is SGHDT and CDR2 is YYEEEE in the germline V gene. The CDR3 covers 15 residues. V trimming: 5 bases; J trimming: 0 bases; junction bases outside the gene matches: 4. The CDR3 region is CASRGGGSSYNEQFF. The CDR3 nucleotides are TGTGCCAGCAGAGGCGGGGGGAGCTCCTACAATGAGCAGTTCTTC.

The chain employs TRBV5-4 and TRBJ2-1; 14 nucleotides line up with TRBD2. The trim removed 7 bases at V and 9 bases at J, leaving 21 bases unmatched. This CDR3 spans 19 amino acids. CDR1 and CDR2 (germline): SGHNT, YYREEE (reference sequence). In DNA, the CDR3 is TGTGCCAGCTCACTTCCGGGACTAGCGGGAGTGAAGGTGGTGGGTGAGCAGTTCTTC. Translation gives CASSLPGLAGVKVVGEQFF.

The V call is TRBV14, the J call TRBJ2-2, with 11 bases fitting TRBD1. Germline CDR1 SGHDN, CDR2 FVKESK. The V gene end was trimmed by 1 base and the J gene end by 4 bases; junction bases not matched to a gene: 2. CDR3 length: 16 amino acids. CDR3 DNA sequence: TGTGCCAGCAGCCAAGGGACAGGGGGCGTCACCGGGGAGCTGTTTTTT. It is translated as CASSQGTGGVTGELFF.

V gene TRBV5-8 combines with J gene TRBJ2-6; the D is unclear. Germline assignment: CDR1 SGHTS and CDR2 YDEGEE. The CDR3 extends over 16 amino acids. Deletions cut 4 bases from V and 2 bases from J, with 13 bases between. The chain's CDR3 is CASSTGARPGANVLTF. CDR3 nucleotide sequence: TGTGCCAGCAGCACCGGAGCCCGGCCTGGGGCCAACGTCCTGACTTTC. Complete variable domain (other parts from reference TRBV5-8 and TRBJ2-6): EAGVTQSPTHLIKTRGQQATLRCSPISGHTSVYWYQQALGLGLQFLLWYDEGEERNRGNFPPRFSGRQFPNYSSELNVNALELEDSALYLCASSTGARPGANVLTFGAGSRLTVL.

CDR3 region: CASRRTSGIDEQFF. Here the CDR3 DNA reads TGCGCCAGCAGACGGACTAGCGGGATTGATGAGCAGTTCTTC. The rearrangement uses TRBV5-1 and TRBJ2-1; TRBD2 aligns across 12 bases. This CDR3 is built from 14 residues. J was trimmed by 8 bases and V by 5 bases; bases with no gene match: 5. Germline CDR1 reads SGHRS; CDR2 reads YFSETQ.